The clone carrying this TCR beta chain was counted only a few times. This specimen belongs to a study of regulatory T cells in long-lasting Graves disease. HTBI primers from iRepertoire and Arm-PCR of CDR3 regions yielded the TCR beta libraries. TCRdb reprocessed the multiplex PCR reads via MiXCR and lists one record per CDR3 protein. The table includes approximately 470,000 distinct CDR3 sequences, around 15% detected once. Specified time point: newly diagnosed GD, antithyroid drugs for less than 3 months. Extracted PBMC RNA gave rise to the TCR library. The CDR3 runs to 13 residues. V gave up 2 bases and J gave up 8 bases, with 9 bases separating them. The V gene's germline CDR1 is MNHNS and CDR2 SASEGT. These data also featured in a second study, about T cells in Graves' hyperthyroidism and ophthalmopathy.

V gene TRBV6-1 combines with J gene TRBJ1-4, with no clear D. The sequenced sample was peripheral blood mononuclear cells (PBMCs), obtained at new diagnosis, from a patient treated with antithyroid drugs. This TCR was sampled from a man in his forties with Graves disease. The CDR3 DNA follows: TGTGCCAGCAGTGAATACCAGACGGAAAAACTGTTTTTT. Protein: CASSEYQTEKLFF.